The next 3 T cell receptor beta chains were all read from a single sample in a study of beta chain features in type 1 diabetes. No antigen has been assigned to these receptors. Broader study findings: For Type 1 diabetes patients, all four CD4+ subsets carried TCRB CDR3s that were moderately but significantly shorter.

Expressed TCRB transcripts were sequenced because the entire RNA isolate underwent reverse transcription. Clones were sequenced by immunoSEQ multiplex PCR, and TCRdb holds only the in-frame ones, with some missing. The sample has about 190,000 clones; 7.8% are singletons. Sequenced material: central memory CD4+ T cells from blood. Source of these receptors: a woman in her 40s with type 1 diabetes.

The chain joins TRBV5-1 to TRBJ2-5, with 9 nucleotides matching TRBD1. This CDR3 has 13 residues. CDR1 and CDR2 (germline): SGHRS, YFSETQ. After removal of 7 bases from V and 5 bases from J, the junction contained 6 bases not matched to a gene. CDR3 coding DNA: TGCGCCAGCCGGACAGGGGTGAGCGAGACCCAGTACTTC. As protein: CASRTGVSETQYF. Filled out from reference TRBV5-1 and TRBJ2-5, the complete variable domain reads KAGVTQTPRYLIKTRGQQVTLSCSPISGHRSVSWYQQTPGQGLQFLFEYFSETQRNKGNFPGRFSGRQFSNSRSEMNVSTLELGDSALYLCASRTGVSETQYFGPGTRLLVL.

This clone occurred a few times. The CDR3 loop reads CASSPYRDRVYEQYF. The CDR3 region has the DNA TGTGCCAGCTCACCATACCGGGACAGGGTCTACGAGCAGTACTTC. The chain is built from TRBV18 and TRBJ2-7; 9 bases fit TRBD1. V was clipped by 2 bases and J by 3 bases; unmatched bases: 5. The CDR3 spans 15 residues. CDR1 and CDR2 from the germline V gene are KGHSH and LQKENI.

The chain employs TRBV2 and TRBJ1-5; tentative D call: TRBD1 (5 bases). The V and J ends lost 4 bases and 2 bases respectively, with 12 bases between them. The CDR3 runs 15 residues. CDR1 and CDR2 from the germline V gene are SNHLY and FYNNEI. In nucleotides, the CDR3 is TGTGCCAGCAGTGTAGGGGACTCGGGCAATCAGCCCCAGCATTTT. Amino acids: CASSVGDSGNQPQHF.